The rows below give T cell receptor beta chains drawn from one sample of a study of T cell responses to AZD1222 COVID-19 vaccine. The assay was immunoSEQ multiplex PCR, and TCRdb's table has in-frame clones only and misses some. Among 200,000 or so clones listed, 94% were seen once. Material: peripheral blood, obtained on day 0 of AZD1222 vaccination. The receptors shown here come from an adult in good health. Both conserved end residues are part of each CDR3. The D gene is left open where the match is weak. Rows may omit the clone size; those that give it use once, few, many or a size class.

TRBJ2-7,.,TRBD2,TRBV10-3,TGTGCCGGGAGGGGGCTTAGCGGGAGAACCTACGAGCAGTACTTC,CAGRGLSGRTYEQYF
TRBJ1-2,.,TRBD1,TRBV27,TGTGCCAGCAGTTTAGGAGGGGGCGACTATGGCTACACCTTC,CASSLGGGDYGYTF
TRBJ1-2,.,.,TRBV2,TGTGCCAGCACCCGACAAGTTGAGGTCCTCTTC,CASTRQVEVLF
TRBJ1-1,.,.,TRBV15,TGTGCCACCAGCAGAGGGGGGGGGATGTTACCCCCTTTCTTT,CATSRGGGMLPPFF
TRBJ2-7,.,TRBD1,TRBV4-1,TGCGCCAGCAGCCAAGAGGTGGTAGGGACAGCCAGGCGGGAGCAGTACTTC,CASSQEVVGTARREQYF
TRBJ2-1,.,.,TRBV6-2/TRBV6-3,TGTGCCAGCAGTTACGGTGCTAGCGCCTACAATGAGCAGTTCTTC,CASSYGASAYNEQFF
TRBJ1-2,.,.,TRBV12-1,TGTGCCAGCAGAGAAGGGGATGGCACAAACTATGGCTACACCTTC,CASREGDGTNYGYTF
TRBJ2-7,.,.,TRBV28,TGTGCCAGCAGTTTATTGGTGGTAGGGGGCGAGCAGTACTTC,CASSLLVVGGEQYF
TRBJ2-7,.,.,TRBV6-1,TGTGCCAGCAGTGACAGGGCCGTCGCTTACGAGCAGTACTTC,CASSDRAVAYEQYF
TRBJ2-1,.,TRBD1,TRBV6-6,TGTGCCAGCAGTTACAGGGGGCTGAATGAGCAGTTCTTC,CASSYRGLNEQFF
TRBJ1-6,.,.,TRBV6-5,TGTGCCAGCAGTAACCCAGGATCACCCCTCCACTTT,CASSNPGSPLHF
TRBJ1-1,.,TRBD1,TRBV28,TGTGCCAGCAGCCACCCCCGGACAGGGGGCACTGAAGCTTTCTTT,CASSHPRTGGTEAFF
TRBJ2-3,.,.,TRBV6-1,TGTGCCAGCAGTGAGGGTCCTCTAGGACGGGCTACAGATACGCAGTATTTT,CASSEGPLGRATDTQYF
TRBJ1-5,.,.,TRBV12-2,TGTGCAAGTCGCTTAGCGGACAGTGCCCGAGCCCAGCATTTT,CASRLADSARAQHF
TRBJ2-2,.,.,TRBV18,TGTGCCAGCTCACCACGACAGGAGGCCACCGGGGAGCTGTTTTTT,CASSPRQEATGELFF
TRBJ2-1,.,.,TRBV6-1,TGTGCCAGCAGTGAAGGAACCGACGGAGGACTCATTCCCCTCTTTTACAATGAGCAGTTCTTC,CASSEGTDGGLIPLFYNEQFF
TRBJ1-6,.,.,TRBV19,TGTGCCAGTAGGAGAGATAGCTCCTATAATTCACCCCTCCACTTT,CASRRDSSYNSPLHF
TRBJ1-5,.,.,TRBV19,TGTGCCAGTAGTACTGGGACGGGAGTCAATCAGCCCCAGCATTTT,CASSTGTGVNQPQHF
TRBJ2-2,.,TRBD2,TRBV6-5,TGTGCCAGCAGTTACCTAGCGGGAGGGGGGGAGCTGTTTTTT,CASSYLAGGGELFF
TRBJ1-6,once,.,TRBV21-1,TGTGCCAGCAGTCGCACCGGGACAGAGAATTCACCCCTCCACTTT,CASSRTGTENSPLHF
TRBJ2-7,.,TRBD2,TRBV28,TGTGCCAGCAAGGGAGCGGGAGGGCCTAGTTACGAGCAGTACTTC,CASKGAGGPSYEQYF
TRBJ1-3,.,.,TRBV6-5,TGTGCCAGCAGTACTTGGGGAAGCTCTGGAAACACCATATATTTT,CASSTWGSSGNTIYF
TRBJ1-6,.,.,TRBV27,TGTGCCAGCGGGGAACCCGGTTCACCCCTCCACTTT,CASGEPGSPLHF
TRBJ1-4,.,TRBD1,TRBV10-3,TGTGCCATCAGTGAGTCGGGGACAGCGGCGTTGGAACTGTTTTTT,CAISESGTAALELFF
TRBJ1-5,.,TRBD1,TRBV30,TGTGCCTGGAGTGCACAGGGGGGTCAGCCCCAGCATTTT,CAWSAQGGQPQHF